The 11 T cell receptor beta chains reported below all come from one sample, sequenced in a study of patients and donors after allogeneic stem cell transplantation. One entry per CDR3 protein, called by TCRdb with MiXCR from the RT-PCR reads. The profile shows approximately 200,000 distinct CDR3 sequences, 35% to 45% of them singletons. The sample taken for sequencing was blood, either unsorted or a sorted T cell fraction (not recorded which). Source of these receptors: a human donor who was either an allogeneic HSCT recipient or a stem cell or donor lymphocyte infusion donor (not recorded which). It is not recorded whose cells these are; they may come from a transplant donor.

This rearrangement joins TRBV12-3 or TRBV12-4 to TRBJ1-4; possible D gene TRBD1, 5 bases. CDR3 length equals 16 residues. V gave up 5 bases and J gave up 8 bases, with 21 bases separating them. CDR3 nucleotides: TGTGCCAGCAGTCACCTTAACAGTCCTAGGGGCGAAAAACTGTTTTTT. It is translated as CASSHLNSPRGEKLFF.

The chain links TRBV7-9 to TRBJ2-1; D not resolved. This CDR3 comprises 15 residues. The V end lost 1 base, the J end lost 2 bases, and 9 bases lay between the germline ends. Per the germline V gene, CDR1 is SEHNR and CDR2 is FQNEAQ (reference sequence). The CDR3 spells CASSLDPEPYNEQFF. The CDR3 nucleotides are TGTGCCAGCAGCTTAGACCCTGAACCCTACAATGAGCAGTTCTTC.

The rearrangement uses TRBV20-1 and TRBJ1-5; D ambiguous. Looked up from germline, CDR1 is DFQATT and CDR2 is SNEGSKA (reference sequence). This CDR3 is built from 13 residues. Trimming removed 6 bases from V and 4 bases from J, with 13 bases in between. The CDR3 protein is CSASGRLNQPQHF. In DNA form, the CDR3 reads TGCAGTGCAAGTGGACGCCTAAATCAGCCCCAGCATTTT.

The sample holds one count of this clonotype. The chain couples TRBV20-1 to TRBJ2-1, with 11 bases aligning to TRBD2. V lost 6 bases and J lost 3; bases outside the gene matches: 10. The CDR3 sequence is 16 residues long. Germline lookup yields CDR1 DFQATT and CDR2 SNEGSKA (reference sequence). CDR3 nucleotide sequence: TGCAGTGCCATCCCGAGACTAGCGGGGATCTACAATGAGCAGTTCTTC. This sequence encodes CSAIPRLAGIYNEQFF.

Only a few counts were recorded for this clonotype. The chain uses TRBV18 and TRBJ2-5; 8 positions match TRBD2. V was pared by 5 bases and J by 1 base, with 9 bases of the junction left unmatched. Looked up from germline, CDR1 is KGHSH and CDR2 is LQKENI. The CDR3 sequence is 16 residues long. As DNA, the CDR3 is TGTGCCAGCTCATCCGTAGCGGGGCCACCCCAAGAGACCCAGTACTTC. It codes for CASSSVAGPPQETQYF.

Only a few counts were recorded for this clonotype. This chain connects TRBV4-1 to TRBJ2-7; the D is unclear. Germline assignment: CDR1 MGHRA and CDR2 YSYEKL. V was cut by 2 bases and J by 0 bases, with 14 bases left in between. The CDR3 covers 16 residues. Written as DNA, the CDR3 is TGCGCCAGCAGCCAAAAGTGGCCACATACCTCCTACGAGCAGTACTTC. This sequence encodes CASSQKWPHTSYEQYF.

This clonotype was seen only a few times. In DNA form, the CDR3 reads TGCGCCAGCAGCTTGGCCCCGACAGGGACCAACACCATATATTTT. It specifies CASSLAPTGTNTIYF. V gene TRBV5-1 combines with J gene TRBJ1-3; the match to TRBD1 covers 7 bases. The junction had 7 bases not matched to a gene; V was cut back by 0 bases and J by 7 bases. The CDR3 runs 15 residues. Germline V gene data show CDR1 as SGHRS and CDR2 as YFSETQ.

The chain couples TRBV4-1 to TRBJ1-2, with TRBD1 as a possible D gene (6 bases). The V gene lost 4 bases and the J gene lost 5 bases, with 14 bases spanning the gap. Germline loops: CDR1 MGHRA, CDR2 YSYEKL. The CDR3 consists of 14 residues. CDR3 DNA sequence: TGCGCCAGCAGCCGCGGCAGGGGAGGGTATGGCTACACCTTC. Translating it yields CASSRGRGGYGYTF.

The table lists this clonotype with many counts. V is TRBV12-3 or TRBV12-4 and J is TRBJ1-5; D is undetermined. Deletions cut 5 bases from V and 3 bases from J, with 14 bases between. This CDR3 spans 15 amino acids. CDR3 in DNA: TGTGCCAGCAGTCCCGACGGAGACTACAATCAGCCCCAGCATTTT. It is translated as CASSPDGDYNQPQHF.

CDR3 sequence (DNA): TGTGCCAGCAGTTTTCGGCCCTACGAGCAGTACTTC. Amino acids: CASSFRPYEQYF. The rearrangement uses TRBV28 and TRBJ2-7; no clear D. The CDR3 length is 12 residues. CDR1 is MDHEN and CDR2 is SYDVKM in the germline V gene. With 3 bases removed from V and 2 bases from J, the gap between germline ends came to 5 bases.

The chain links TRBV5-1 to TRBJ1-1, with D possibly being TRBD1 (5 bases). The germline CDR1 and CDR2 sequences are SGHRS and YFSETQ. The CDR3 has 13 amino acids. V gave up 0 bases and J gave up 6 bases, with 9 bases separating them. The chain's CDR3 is CASSLDDSPEAFF. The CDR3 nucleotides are TGCGCCAGCAGCTTGGATGACAGCCCTGAAGCTTTCTTT.